The rows below give T cell receptor beta chains drawn from one sample of a study of cytomegalovirus exposure and HLA in healthy donors. The data were produced by immunoSEQ multiplex PCR, yet TCRdb's version contains in-frame clones alone and is incomplete. The sample has some 79,000 clones; 55% to 70% are singletons. Sequenced material: PBMCs. Source of these receptors: a woman in her thirties or forties in good health and CMV-seropositive. Both conserved end residues are part of each CDR3. D genes are given only for firm matches. Not every row has a clone size; where given, it reads once, few, many or a size class.

CDR3 length	J gene	D gene	clone size	V gene	CDR3 protein	CDR3 DNA
14	TRBJ2-1	TRBD1	-	TRBV27	CASSLSDRGNEQFF	TGTGCCAGCAGTTTATCGGACAGGGGAAATGAGCAGTTCTTC
13	TRBJ1-5	-	-	TRBV27	CASSFSGGQPQHF	TGTGCCAGCAGTTTTTCGGGCGGGCAGCCCCAGCATTTT
13	TRBJ2-7	-	-	TRBV6-5	CASRTPSEGREYF	TGTGCCAGCAGGACCCCTAGCGAGGGAAGGGAGTACTTC
15	TRBJ1-1	TRBD1	once	TRBV28	CASSPRTGVDTEAFF	TGTGCCAGCTCTCCCCGGACAGGGGTCGACACTGAAGCTTTCTTT
17	TRBJ1-1	-	-	TRBV28	CASSFQVGGSRNTEAFF	TGTGCCAGCAGTTTTCAGGTCGGGGGGAGTCGAAACACTGAAGCTTTCTTT
13	TRBJ1-5	-	-	TRBV30	CAWSASRGQPQHF	TGTGCCTGGAGTGCCTCAAGGGGTCAGCCCCAGCATTTT
15	TRBJ2-1	TRBD2	once	TRBV10-1	CASSEYILAGVEAFF	TGCGCCAGCAGTGAGTATATACTAGCGGGAGTTGAAGCGTTCTTC
14	TRBJ1-4	TRBD1	many	TRBV6-5	CASSADRGDEKLFF	TGTGCCAGCAGTGCGGACAGGGGAGATGAAAAACTGTTTTTT
14	TRBJ1-6	-	-	TRBV5-1	CASSQDSPNGPLHF	TGCGCCAGCAGCCAGGACAGTCCCAATGGGCCCCTCCACTTT
15	TRBJ2-6	-	-	TRBV7-2	CVSSGQLSGANVLTF	TGTGTCAGCAGCGGACAGCTCTCTGGGGCCAACGTCCTGACTTTC
18	TRBJ2-4	TRBD2	-	TRBV7-8	CASSPQREASPTKNIQYF	TGTGCCAGCAGCCCCCAGCGGGAGGCCTCACCGACCAAAAACATTCAGTACTTC
15	TRBJ1-5	TRBD1	-	TRBV2	CASSEEGTGGQPQHF	TGTGCCAGCAGTGAAGAGGGGACAGGGGGTCAGCCCCAGCATTTT
14	TRBJ1-2	-	once	TRBV6-1	CASKDDRTYHGYTF	TGTGCCAGCAAAGACGACAGAACCTACCATGGCTACACCTTC
19	TRBJ2-2	TRBD1	-	TRBV11-3	CASSLGGYGTASNTGELFF	TGTGCCAGCAGCTTAGGAGGGTACGGGACAGCTTCGAACACCGGGGAGCTGTTTTTT
13	TRBJ1-1	-	-	TRBV5-4	CASSVDSYTEAFF	TGTGCCAGCAGCGTTGACAGCTACACTGAAGCTTTCTTT
13	TRBJ2-7	-	few	TRBV6-1	CASQPRDTYEQYF	TGTGCCAGCCAACCGAGGGATACCTACGAGCAGTACTTC
19	TRBJ2-5	-	once	TRBV21-1	CASSKFPIAGGPGGETQYF	TGTGCCAGCAGCAAATTCCCCATAGCGGGAGGGCCAGGGGGAGAGACCCAGTACTTC
15	TRBJ1-3	TRBD1	once	TRBV9	CASSVATGQGNTIYF	TGTGCCAGCAGCGTAGCGACAGGGCAAGGAAACACCATATATTTT
13	TRBJ2-7	-	-	TRBV5-1	CASSYARDYEQYF	TGCGCCAGCAGCTATGCTCGGGATTACGAGCAGTACTTC
15	TRBJ2-5	TRBD2	-	TRBV5-1	CASSLGEGGGETQYF	TGCGCCAGCAGCTTGGGGGAGGGTGGCGGTGAGACCCAGTACTTC
16	TRBJ2-7	TRBD1	-	TRBV9	CASSVSGGQGVYEQYF	TGTGCCAGCAGCGTTAGTGGGGGACAGGGAGTCTACGAGCAGTACTTC
16	TRBJ2-7	TRBD1	-	TRBV7-9	CASSLQRIGGEDEQYF	TGTGCCAGCAGCTTACAAAGAATAGGGGGCGAGGACGAGCAGTACTTC
15	TRBJ2-7	TRBD1	-	TRBV6-1	CASSEVETGGYEQYF	TGTGCCAGCAGTGAAGTGGAGACAGGGGGCTACGAGCAGTACTTC
17	TRBJ2-2	TRBD1	-	TRBV5-4	CASSEGGQGAFLGELFF	TGTGCCAGCAGCGAGGGAGGACAGGGGGCCTTTCTCGGGGAGCTGTTTTTT
13	TRBJ2-5	-	few	TRBV30	CAWSVQPRETQYF	TGTGCCTGGAGTGTACAGCCGAGAGAGACCCAGTACTTC
14	TRBJ2-7	TRBD2	-	TRBV27	CASSFLASGYEQYF	TGTGCCAGCAGTTTTCTTGCTAGCGGCTACGAGCAGTACTTC
17	TRBJ2-1	-	-	TRBV28	CASSVAGGGSLYNEQFF	TGTGCCAGCAGTGTCGCAGGGGGCGGGAGTTTGTACAATGAGCAGTTCTTC
15	TRBJ1-5	-	few	TRBV6-5	CASSYSGQGNQPQHF	TGTGCCAGCAGTTACTCGGGGCAGGGCAATCAGCCCCAGCATTTT
17	TRBJ1-1	TRBD1	-	TRBV5-8	CASSLAWDSRIGTEAFF	TGTGCCAGCAGCTTGGCCTGGGACAGCCGGATTGGTACTGAAGCTTTCTTT
17	TRBJ1-2	-	-	TRBV29-1	CSVDIWGFTYGNYGYTF	TGCAGCGTTGATATCTGGGGCTTTACTTACGGTAACTATGGCTACACCTTC
18	TRBJ2-5	TRBD2	-	TRBV11-2	CASSLVGLAGVRGETQYF	TGTGCCAGCAGCTTAGTGGGACTAGCGGGAGTTCGAGGCGAGACCCAGTACTTC
19	TRBJ1-1	-	-	TRBV19	CASSTFRGGSRAMNTEAFF	TGTGCCAGTAGTACCTTCCGGGGGGGCTCCAGGGCCATGAACACTGAAGCTTTCTTT
16	TRBJ1-6	-	-	TRBV4-3	CASSQVPTEDNSPLHF	TGCGCCAGCAGCCAAGTACCGACAGAAGATAATTCACCCCTCCACTTT
15	TRBJ1-1	-	-	TRBV7-2	CASSLDALMNTEAFF	TGTGCCAGCAGCCTAGACGCGCTTATGAACACTGAAGCTTTCTTT
14	TRBJ1-1	TRBD1	-	TRBV6-1	CAGRADRAVFEAFF	TGTGCCGGCAGAGCCGACAGGGCGGTTTTTGAAGCTTTCTTT
18	TRBJ2-3	TRBD2	-	TRBV28	CASSFPRSGGPRPDTQYF	TGTGCCAGCAGTTTTCCCCGAAGCGGGGGGCCCCGCCCAGATACGCAGTATTTT
15	TRBJ1-1	TRBD1	few	TRBV5-1	CASSVRTRDSTEAFF	TGCGCCAGCAGCGTGAGAACCCGGGACAGCACTGAAGCTTTCTTT
14	TRBJ1-2	-	-	TRBV27	CASRSGGGVYGYTF	TGTGCCAGCAGGTCGGGAGGGGGAGTCTATGGCTACACCTTC
16	TRBJ2-1	TRBD1	once	TRBV7-9	CASTFSRTGGHNEQFF	TGTGCCAGCACCTTTTCCCGGACAGGGGGCCACAATGAGCAGTTCTTC
14	TRBJ1-1	-	-	TRBV2	CASSGSVANTEAFF	TGTGCCAGCAGTGGGTCAGTAGCAAACACTGAAGCTTTCTTT
15	TRBJ2-7	TRBD1	-	TRBV7-8	CASSLEPQGYGEQYF	TGTGCCAGCAGCTTAGAACCACAGGGGTACGGCGAGCAGTACTTC
17	TRBJ2-5	-	-	TRBV7-2	CASSLGLRTEGRETQYF	TGTGCCAGCAGCTTAGGTCTTCGGACAGAGGGGCGAGAGACCCAGTACTTC